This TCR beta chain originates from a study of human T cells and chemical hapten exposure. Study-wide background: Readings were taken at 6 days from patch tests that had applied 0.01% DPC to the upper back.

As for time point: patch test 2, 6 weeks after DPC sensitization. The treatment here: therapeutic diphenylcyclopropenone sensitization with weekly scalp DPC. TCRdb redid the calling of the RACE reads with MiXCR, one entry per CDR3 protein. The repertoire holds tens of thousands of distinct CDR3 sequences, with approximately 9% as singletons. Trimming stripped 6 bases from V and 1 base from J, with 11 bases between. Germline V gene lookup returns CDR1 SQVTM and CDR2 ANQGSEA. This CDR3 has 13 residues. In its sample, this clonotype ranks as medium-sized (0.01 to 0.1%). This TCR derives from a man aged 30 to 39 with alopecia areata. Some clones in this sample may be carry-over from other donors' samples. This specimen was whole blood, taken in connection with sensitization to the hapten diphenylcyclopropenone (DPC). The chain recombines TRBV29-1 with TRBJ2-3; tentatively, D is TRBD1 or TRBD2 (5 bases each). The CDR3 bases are TGCAGCGTCGACCGGGACGGCACAGATACGCAGTATTTT. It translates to CSVDRDGTDTQYF.